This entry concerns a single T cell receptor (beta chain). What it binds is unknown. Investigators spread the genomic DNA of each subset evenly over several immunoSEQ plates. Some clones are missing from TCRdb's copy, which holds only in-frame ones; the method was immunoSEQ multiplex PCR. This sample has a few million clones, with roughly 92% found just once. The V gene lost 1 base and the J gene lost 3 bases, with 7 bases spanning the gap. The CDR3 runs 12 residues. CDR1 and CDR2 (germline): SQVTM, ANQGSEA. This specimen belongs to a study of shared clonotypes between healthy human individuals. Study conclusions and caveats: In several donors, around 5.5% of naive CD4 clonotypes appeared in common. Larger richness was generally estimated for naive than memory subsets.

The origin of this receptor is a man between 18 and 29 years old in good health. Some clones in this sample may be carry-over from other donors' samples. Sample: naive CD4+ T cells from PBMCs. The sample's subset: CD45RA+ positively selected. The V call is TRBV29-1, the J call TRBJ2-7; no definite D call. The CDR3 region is CSVEGAFYEQYF. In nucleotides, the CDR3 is TGCAGCGTTGAAGGGGCCTTCTACGAGCAGTACTTC.